Presented here are 6 T cell receptor beta chains from one specimen sequenced in a study of Tregs in tolerant kidney transplant recipients. Some clones are missing from TCRdb's copy, which holds only in-frame ones; the method was immunoSEQ multiplex PCR. The profile shows tens of thousands of clones, about 89% of them singletons. Sequences were derived from CD4+ T cells from blood, sampled before the transplant. The source is a human donor who received a combined kidney and bone marrow transplant.

This clone was detected a few times. The rearrangement uses TRBV28 and TRBJ2-7; TRBD1 aligns across 7 bases. The CDR3 is 13 amino acids. The trim removed 5 bases at V and 2 bases at J, leaving 3 bases unmatched. Per germline, CDR1 MDHEN and CDR2 SYDVKM. The CDR3 sequence: CASSPGQTYEQYF. As DNA, the CDR3 is TGTGCCAGCAGTCCGGGACAGACCTACGAGCAGTACTTC. The full variable domain, in which reference TRBV28 and TRBJ2-7 provide the parts outside the CDR3, is DVKVTQSSRYLVKRTGEKVFLECVQDMDHENMFWYRQDPGLGLRLIYFSYDVKMKEKGDIPEGYSVSREKKERFSLILESASTNQTSMYLCASSPGQTYEQYFGPGTRLTVT.

This clone was found once. The chain carries TRBV5-4 and TRBJ2-1; D is unclear. This CDR3 has 14 residues. Germline V gene lookup returns CDR1 SGHNT and CDR2 YYREEE (reference sequence). V was shortened by 1 base and J by 5 bases, with 10 bases between the two germline ends. DNA for the CDR3: TGTGCCAGCAGCTTGCTGGGCCGAAACAATGAGCAGTTCTTC. The encoded protein is CASSLLGRNNEQFF.

The chain couples TRBV7-2 to TRBJ1-2, with 9 bases fitting TRBD1. This CDR3 contains 16 residues. Germline V gene lookup returns CDR1 SGHTA and CDR2 FQGNSA. J was trimmed by 5 bases and V by 0 bases; bases with no gene match: 7. The CDR3 region is CASSLARSGTGYGYTF. In nucleotides, the CDR3 is TGTGCCAGCAGCTTAGCCCGGTCCGGGACAGGGTATGGCTACACCTTC.

The chain recombines TRBV13 with TRBJ2-2, with 10 positions matching TRBD2. The CDR3 is made up of 16 amino acids. CDR1 is PRHDT and CDR2 is FYEKMQ in the germline V gene (reference sequence). The V and J ends lost 4 bases and 7 bases, in that order; junction bases with no gene match: 9. The CDR3: CASSSREGLADGELFF. Written as DNA, the CDR3 is TGTGCCAGCAGCTCCAGGGAAGGACTAGCGGACGGGGAGCTGTTTTTT.

The CDR3 nucleotides read TGTGCCAGCAGTCCCCCCCTCGGACTAGCTCCCAATGAGCAGTTCTTC. This codes for CASSPPLGLAPNEQFF. The chain joins TRBV28 to TRBJ2-1; TRBD2 aligns across 8 bases. Germline CDR1 is MDHEN and CDR2 is SYDVKM. This CDR3 spans 16 amino acids. The V and J ends lost 5 bases and 6 bases, in that order; junction bases with no gene match: 12.

The chain combines TRBV6-5 with TRBJ1-2; D remains ambiguous. Per the germline V gene, CDR1 is MNHEY and CDR2 is SVGAGI. The CDR3 consists of 14 residues. Trimming stripped 5 bases from V and 5 bases from J, with 15 bases between. CDR3 coding DNA: TGTGCCAGCAGTCTACAGTTTAGTGGTTATGGCTACACCTTC. This sequence encodes CASSLQFSGYGYTF.